The rows below give T cell receptor beta chains drawn from one sample of a study of T cells after yellow fever vaccination. MiXCR, run by TCRdb on the 5' RACE reads, gives a single entry per CDR3 protein. This table has about 340,000 distinct CDR3 sequences, about 9.5% appearing once. The specimen comprised PBMCs, sampled on the day of the first yellow fever vaccination. Source of these receptors: a man between 18 and 29 years old who received the YFV17D yellow fever vaccine. Each CDR3 is given with its conserved first and last residue. Each record gives: D gene, clone size, J gene, V gene, CDR3 protein, CDR3 DNA. A D gene is named only where the DNA matches it firmly. Clone size is stated in some rows and not others, as once, few, many or a class when expanded.

D: TRBD1
size: -
J: TRBJ1-2
V: TRBV5-1
CDR3: CASSWTGEDDGYTF
DNA: TGCGCCAGCAGCTGGACAGGGGAGGACGATGGCTACACCTTC

D: -
size: few
J: TRBJ1-5
V: TRBV7-2
CDR3: CASSLVGTSLSNQPQHF
DNA: TGTGCCAGCAGCTTAGTAGGGACATCCCTTAGCAATCAGCCCCAGCATTTT

D: -
size: few
J: TRBJ2-1
V: TRBV21-1
CDR3: CASSKEKGGEQFF
DNA: TGTGCCAGCAGCAAAGAGAAGGGGGGTGAGCAGTTCTTC

D: -
size: -
J: TRBJ2-2
V: TRBV5-4
CDR3: CASSLQTGPAGGELFF
DNA: TGTGCCAGCAGCTTGCAAACAGGTCCAGCGGGCGGGGAGCTGTTTTTT

D: TRBD2
size: few
J: TRBJ2-3
V: TRBV7-3
CDR3: CASSQGTSETDTQYF
DNA: TGTGCCAGCAGCCAAGGCACTAGCGAGACAGATACGCAGTATTTT

D: TRBD2
size: -
J: TRBJ2-6
V: TRBV12-3/TRBV12-4
CDR3: CACSLRGGSISGANVLTF
DNA: TGTGCCTGCAGTTTGCGGGGGGGGTCGATCTCTGGGGCCAACGTCCTGACTTTC

D: TRBD2
size: -
J: TRBJ2-5
V: TRBV7-2
CDR3: CASSLESGRKTQYF
DNA: TGTGCCAGCAGCTTAGAATCCGGGAGGAAGACCCAGTACTTC

D: -
size: few
J: TRBJ2-6
V: TRBV12-3/TRBV12-4
CDR3: CASSWVRNVLTF
DNA: TGTGCCAGCAGTTGGGTCCGGAACGTCCTGACTTTC

D: -
size: -
J: TRBJ2-7
V: TRBV10-3
CDR3: CAIRPLGTATYEQYF
DNA: TGTGCCATCAGGCCTTTAGGGACTGCAACCTACGAGCAGTACTTC

D: -
size: many
J: TRBJ2-3
V: TRBV10-3
CDR3: CAIGLDRSITDTQYF
DNA: TGTGCCATCGGGTTGGACAGAAGCATAACAGATACGCAGTATTTT

D: TRBD2
size: few
J: TRBJ2-5
V: TRBV3-1
CDR3: CASSRYSRGGLLPQETQYF
DNA: TGTGCCAGCAGCCGTTATTCGCGGGGGGGCCTCCTCCCCCAAGAGACCCAGTACTTC

D: -
size: few
J: TRBJ1-1
V: TRBV5-1
CDR3: CASSTLQENTEAFF
DNA: TGCGCCAGCAGCACCCTACAGGAGAACACTGAAGCTTTCTTT

D: -
size: few
J: TRBJ2-2
V: TRBV2
CDR3: CASSWGRQNTGELFF
DNA: TGTGCCAGCAGTTGGGGACGGCAAAACACCGGGGAGCTGTTTTTT

D: -
size: -
J: TRBJ2-7
V: TRBV4-2
CDR3: CASSQAQGEAVIIYEQYF
DNA: TGTGCCAGCAGCCAAGCTCAAGGGGAAGCTGTAATCATCTACGAGCAGTACTTC

D: -
size: -
J: TRBJ1-6
V: TRBV4-3
CDR3: CASSPRGLGNSYNSPLHF
DNA: TGCGCCAGCAGCCCCAGGGGACTGGGGAACTCCTATAATTCACCCCTCCACTTT

D: -
size: many
J: TRBJ2-1
V: TRBV29-1
CDR3: CSGSITSHISSRSYNEQFF
DNA: TGCAGCGGATCCATTACCAGCCACATTTCGTCTCGCTCCTACAATGAGCAGTTCTTC

D: -
size: few
J: TRBJ2-1
V: TRBV19
CDR3: CASSTGPGYDNEQFF
DNA: TGTGCCAGTAGTACTGGACCGGGTTACGACAATGAGCAGTTCTTC

D: -
size: -
J: TRBJ2-1
V: TRBV30
CDR3: CAWGPFGPTIYNEQFF
DNA: TGTGCCTGGGGCCCCTTTGGCCCGACGATCTACAATGAGCAGTTCTTC

D: -
size: -
J: TRBJ2-5
V: TRBV28
CDR3: CASSFDWQETQYF
DNA: TGTGCCAGCAGTTTCGACTGGCAAGAGACCCAGTACTTC

D: TRBD1
size: many
J: TRBJ1-1
V: TRBV5-1
CDR3: CASSLVPGQGTEAFF
DNA: TGCGCCAGCAGCTTGGTACCGGGACAGGGGACTGAAGCTTTCTTT

D: TRBD2
size: few
J: TRBJ2-3
V: TRBV7-2
CDR3: CASSPRTSGAFTDTQYF
DNA: TGTGCCAGCAGCCCCAGGACTAGCGGGGCCTTCACAGATACGCAGTATTTT

D: -
size: few
J: TRBJ1-5
V: TRBV3-1
CDR3: CASSRGGGGYQPQHF
DNA: TGTGCCAGCAGCCGAGGGGGGGGCGGGTATCAGCCCCAGCATTTT

D: -
size: -
J: TRBJ1-5
V: TRBV7-3
CDR3: CASSKGVNQPQHF
DNA: TGTGCCAGCAGTAAAGGGGTGAACCAGCCCCAGCATTTT

D: TRBD2
size: few
J: TRBJ2-1
V: TRBV6-5
CDR3: CASSYASGGNEQFF
DNA: TGTGCCAGCAGTTACGCTAGCGGGGGTAATGAGCAGTTCTTC

D: -
size: few
J: TRBJ2-1
V: TRBV9
CDR3: CASSVQGFNNEQFF
DNA: TGTGCCAGCAGCGTTCAAGGATTTAATAATGAGCAGTTCTTC

D: -
size: -
J: TRBJ1-3
V: TRBV6-5
CDR3: CASNYQQGRYSGNTIYF
DNA: TGTGCCAGCAATTATCAGCAGGGACGATACTCTGGAAACACCATATATTTT

D: -
size: few
J: TRBJ2-3
V: TRBV6-1
CDR3: CASSEHGTDTQYF
DNA: TGTGCCAGCAGTGAACACGGCACAGATACGCAGTATTTT

D: -
size: -
J: TRBJ1-2
V: TRBV5-4
CDR3: CASSLAYSGRGYTF
DNA: TGTGCCAGCAGCTTGGCCTATTCAGGACGCGGCTACACCTTC

D: -
size: many
J: TRBJ1-2
V: TRBV12-3/TRBV12-4
CDR3: CASSLETGGADGYTF
DNA: TGTGCCAGCAGTTTAGAGACGGGGGGCGCGGATGGCTACACCTTC

D: TRBD2
size: many
J: TRBJ2-2
V: TRBV9
CDR3: CASSAGTSAGELFF
DNA: TGTGCCAGCAGTGCCGGGACTAGTGCCGGGGAGCTGTTTTTT

D: TRBD1
size: many
J: TRBJ2-5
V: TRBV4-3
CDR3: CASSHAGTAATQYF
DNA: TGCGCCAGCAGCCATGCCGGGACAGCGGCTACCCAGTACTTC

D: TRBD2
size: -
J: TRBJ2-1
V: TRBV13
CDR3: CASSLGRLAAYNEQFF
DNA: TGTGCCAGCAGCTTAGGCCGACTAGCAGCCTACAATGAGCAGTTCTTC

D: TRBD2
size: -
J: TRBJ2-3
V: TRBV12-5
CDR3: CASGAYSGGTDTQYF
DNA: TGTGCTAGTGGTGCCTATAGCGGGGGCACAGATACGCAGTATTTT

D: -
size: few
J: TRBJ2-3
V: TRBV11-2
CDR3: CASSARDSRTDTQYF
DNA: TGTGCCAGCAGCGCCCGGGATTCACGCACAGATACGCAGTATTTT

D: -
size: -
J: TRBJ1-5
V: TRBV10-3
CDR3: CAISEGHAGQPQHF
DNA: TGTGCCATCAGTGAAGGGCACGCCGGACAGCCCCAGCATTTT

D: -
size: -
J: TRBJ2-1
V: TRBV7-2
CDR3: CASSLNGGPYNEQFF
DNA: TGTGCCAGCAGCTTAAACGGGGGGCCCTACAATGAGCAGTTCTTC

D: -
size: -
J: TRBJ2-5
V: TRBV7-6
CDR3: CASSLVTQETQYF
DNA: TGTGCCAGCAGCTTGGTGACGCAGGAGACCCAGTACTTC

D: TRBD1
size: -
J: TRBJ2-5
V: TRBV6-5
CDR3: CASSSGTAEETQYF
DNA: TGTGCCAGCAGTTCAGGGACAGCCGAAGAGACCCAGTACTTC

D: TRBD2
size: -
J: TRBJ2-3
V: TRBV29-1
CDR3: CSVVGSLAGATDTQYF
DNA: TGCAGCGTTGTGGGTAGTCTAGCGGGGGCTACGGATACGCAGTATTTT

D: -
size: -
J: TRBJ1-2
V: TRBV7-2
CDR3: CASSPTATGTRYGYTF
DNA: TGTGCCAGCAGCCCAACCGCTACCGGGACACGCTATGGCTACACCTTC

D: TRBD1
size: many
J: TRBJ2-7
V: TRBV7-2
CDR3: CASRPTGGRGSYEQYF
DNA: TGTGCCAGCAGACCTACAGGGGGCAGAGGCTCCTACGAGCAGTACTTC

D: -
size: few
J: TRBJ2-2
V: TRBV4-1
CDR3: CASSRGATGELFF
DNA: TGCGCCAGCAGCCGGGGGGCAACCGGGGAGCTGTTTTTT

D: -
size: many
J: TRBJ2-1
V: TRBV12-3/TRBV12-4
CDR3: CASSLRDLYNEQFF
DNA: TGTGCCAGCAGTTTACGGGACTTGTACAATGAGCAGTTCTTC

D: -
size: few
J: TRBJ1-5
V: TRBV6-6
CDR3: CASSTSGFQPQHF
DNA: TGTGCCAGCAGTACCTCGGGGTTTCAGCCCCAGCATTTT

D: TRBD1
size: many
J: TRBJ2-7
V: TRBV5-1
CDR3: CASTPGQARYEQYF
DNA: TGCGCCAGCACCCCGGGACAGGCCCGCTACGAGCAGTACTTC

D: -
size: -
J: TRBJ1-2
V: TRBV7-2
CDR3: CASSPPPAGGGYGYTF
DNA: TGTGCCAGCAGCCCCCCCCCCGCGGGCGGGGGCTATGGCTACACCTTC